What follows describes a single TCR beta chain. In the authors' workflow: Amplification of reference gene primers was used by the study to estimate nucleated cell counts. Some clones are missing from TCRdb's copy, which holds only in-frame ones; the method was immunoSEQ multiplex PCR. D and trimming were read from the DNA, whereas the V and J calls and clone size are those reported in that table. Of about 380,000 clones in the sample, around 85% were seen once. The sample belongs to a study of blood T cell repertoires in COVID-19. Background on the study: PBMCs, B-cell-depleted T cells, or T cells provided the cDNA or gDNA that made up the material.

The CDR3 loop spans 15 amino acids. The germline V and J ends were trimmed by 3 bases and 5 bases, with 13 bases remaining between them. The germline V gene encodes CDR1 KGHDR and CDR2 SFDVKD. This TCR came from a woman between 18 and 29 years old with acute or convalescent COVID-19. Input material: peripheral blood. The V gene is TRBV24-1, the J gene TRBJ2-4; tentatively, D is TRBD2 (6 bases). The CDR3: CATSDIRGGENIQYF. CDR3 bases: TGTGCCACCAGTGATATAAGGGGAGGCGAAAACATTCAGTACTTC.